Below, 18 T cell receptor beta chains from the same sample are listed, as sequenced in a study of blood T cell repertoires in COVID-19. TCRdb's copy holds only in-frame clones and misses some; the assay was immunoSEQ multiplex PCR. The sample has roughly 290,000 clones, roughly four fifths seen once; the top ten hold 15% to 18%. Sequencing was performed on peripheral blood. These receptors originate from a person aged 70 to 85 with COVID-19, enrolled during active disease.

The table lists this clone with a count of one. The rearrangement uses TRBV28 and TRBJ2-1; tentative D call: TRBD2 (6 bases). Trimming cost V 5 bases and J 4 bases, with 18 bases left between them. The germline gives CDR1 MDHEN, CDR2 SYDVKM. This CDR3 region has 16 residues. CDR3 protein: CASSKRDFPRYNEQFF. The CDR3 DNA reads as TGTGCCAGCAGTAAACGGGACTTCCCGCGGTACAATGAGCAGTTCTTC. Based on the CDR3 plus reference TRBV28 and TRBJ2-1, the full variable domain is DVKVTQSSRYLVKRTGEKVFLECVQDMDHENMFWYRQDPGLGLRLIYFSYDVKMKEKGDIPEGYSVSREKKERFSLILESASTNQTSMYLCASSKRDFPRYNEQFFGPGTRLTVL.

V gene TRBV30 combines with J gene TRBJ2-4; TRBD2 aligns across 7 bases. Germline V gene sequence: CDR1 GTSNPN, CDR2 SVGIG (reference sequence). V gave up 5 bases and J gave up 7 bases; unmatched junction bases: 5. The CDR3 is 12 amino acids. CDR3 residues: CAWGEGPNIQYF. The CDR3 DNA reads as TGTGCCTGGGGGGAGGGTCCGAACATTCAGTACTTC.

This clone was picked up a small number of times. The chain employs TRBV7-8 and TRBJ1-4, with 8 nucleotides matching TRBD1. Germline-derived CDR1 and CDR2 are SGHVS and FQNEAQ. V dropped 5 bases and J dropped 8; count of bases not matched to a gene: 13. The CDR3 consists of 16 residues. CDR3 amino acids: CASSLSDRGVREKLFF. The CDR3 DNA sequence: TGTGCCAGCAGCCTTTCCGACAGGGGCGTAAGAGAAAAACTGTTTTTT.

CDR3 nucleotide sequence: TGTGCCAGCAGCCCCCTTAGCGGTAGCACAGATACGCAGTATTTT. Protein: CASSPLSGSTDTQYF. The rearrangement uses TRBV3-1 (or the pseudogene TRBV3-2) and TRBJ2-3; TRBD2 is a possible D gene (6 bases). The CDR3 has 15 residues. Germline assignment: CDR1 LGHDT and CDR2 YNNKEL (reference sequence). V was pared by 4 bases and J by 0 bases, with 11 bases between.

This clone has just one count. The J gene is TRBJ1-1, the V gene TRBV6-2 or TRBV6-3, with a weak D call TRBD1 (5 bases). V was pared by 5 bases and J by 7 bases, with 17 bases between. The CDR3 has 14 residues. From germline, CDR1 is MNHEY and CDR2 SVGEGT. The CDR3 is CASSLDTQGYEAFF. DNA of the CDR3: TGTGCCAGCAGTCTCGACACCCAGGGATATGAAGCTTTCTTT.

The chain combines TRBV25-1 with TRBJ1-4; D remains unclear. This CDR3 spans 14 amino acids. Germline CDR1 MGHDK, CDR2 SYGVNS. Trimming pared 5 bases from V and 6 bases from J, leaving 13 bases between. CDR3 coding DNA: TGTGCCAGCAGTCGGCCTGGAGAGGATGAAAAACTGTTTTTT. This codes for CASSRPGEDEKLFF.

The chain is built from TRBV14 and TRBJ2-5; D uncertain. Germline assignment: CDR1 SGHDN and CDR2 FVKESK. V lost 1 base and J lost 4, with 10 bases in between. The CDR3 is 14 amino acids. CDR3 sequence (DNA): TGTGCCAGCAGCCAAGTGGCTAGACGAGAGACCCAGTACTTC. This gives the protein CASSQVARRETQYF. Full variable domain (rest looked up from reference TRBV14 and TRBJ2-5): EAGVTQFPSHSVIEKGQTVTLRCDPISGHDNLYWYRRVMGKEIKFLLHFVKESKQDESGMPNNRFLAERTGGTYSTLKVQPAELEDSGVYFCASSQVARRETQYFGPGTRLLVL.

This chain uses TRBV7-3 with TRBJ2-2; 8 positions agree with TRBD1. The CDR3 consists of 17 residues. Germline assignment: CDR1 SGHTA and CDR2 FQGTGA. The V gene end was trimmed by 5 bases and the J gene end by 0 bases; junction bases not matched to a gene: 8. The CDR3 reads CASSVEPGQANTGELFF. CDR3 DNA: TGTGCCAGCAGCGTTGAACCGGGACAGGCGAACACCGGGGAGCTGTTTTTT.

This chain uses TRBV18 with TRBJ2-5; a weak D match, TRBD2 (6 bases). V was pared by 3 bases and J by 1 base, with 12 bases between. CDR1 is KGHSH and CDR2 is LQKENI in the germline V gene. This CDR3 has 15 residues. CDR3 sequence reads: CASSPPRGGQETQYF. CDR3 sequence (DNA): TGTGCCAGCTCACCTCCGAGGGGAGGCCAAGAGACCCAGTACTTC.

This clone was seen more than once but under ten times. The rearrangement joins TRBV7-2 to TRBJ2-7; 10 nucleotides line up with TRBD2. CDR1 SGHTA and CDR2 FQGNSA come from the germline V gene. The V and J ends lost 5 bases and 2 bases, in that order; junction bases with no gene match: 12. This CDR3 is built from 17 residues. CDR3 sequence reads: CASSRPGQAGGPYEQYF. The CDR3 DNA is TGTGCCAGCAGCCGCCCGGGTCAAGCGGGAGGGCCCTACGAGCAGTACTTC.

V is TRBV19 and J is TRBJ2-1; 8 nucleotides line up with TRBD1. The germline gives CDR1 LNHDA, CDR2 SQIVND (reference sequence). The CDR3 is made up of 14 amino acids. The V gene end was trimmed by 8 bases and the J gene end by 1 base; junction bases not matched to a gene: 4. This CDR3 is CASAQGASYNEQFF. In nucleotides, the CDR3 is TGTGCCAGTGCCCAGGGGGCTTCCTACAATGAGCAGTTCTTC.

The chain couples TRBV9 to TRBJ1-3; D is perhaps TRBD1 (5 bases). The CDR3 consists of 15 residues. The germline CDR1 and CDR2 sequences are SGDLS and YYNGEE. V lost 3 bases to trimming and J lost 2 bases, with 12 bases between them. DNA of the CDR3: TGTGCCAGCAGCGCTACAGGCAACGCTGGAAACACCATATATTTT. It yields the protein CASSATGNAGNTIYF. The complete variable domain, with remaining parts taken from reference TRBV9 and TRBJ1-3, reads DSGVTQTPKHLITATGQRVTLRCSPRSGDLSVYWYQQSLDQGLQFLIQYYNGEERAKGNILERFSAQQFPDLHSELNLSSLELGDSALYFCASSATGNAGNTIYFGEGSWLTVV.

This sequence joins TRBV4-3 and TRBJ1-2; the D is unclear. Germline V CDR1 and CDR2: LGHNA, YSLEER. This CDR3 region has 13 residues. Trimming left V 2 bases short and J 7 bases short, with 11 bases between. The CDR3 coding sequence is TGCGCCAGCAGCCAATTTGGGGAGGGTGGCTACACCTTC. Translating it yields CASSQFGEGGYTF.

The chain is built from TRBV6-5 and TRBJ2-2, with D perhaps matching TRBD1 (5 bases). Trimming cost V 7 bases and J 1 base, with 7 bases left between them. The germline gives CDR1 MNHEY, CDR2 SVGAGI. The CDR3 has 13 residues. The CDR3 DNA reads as TGTGCCAGCAAAACAGGGAACACCGGGGAGCTGTTTTTT. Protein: CASKTGNTGELFF.

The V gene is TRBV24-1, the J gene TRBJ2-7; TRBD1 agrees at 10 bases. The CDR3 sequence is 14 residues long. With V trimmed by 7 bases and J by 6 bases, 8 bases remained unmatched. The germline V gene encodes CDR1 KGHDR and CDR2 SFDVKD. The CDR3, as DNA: TGTGCCACCAGGCCCGGGACAGGGGTTGGCGAGCAGTACTTC. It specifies CATRPGTGVGEQYF.

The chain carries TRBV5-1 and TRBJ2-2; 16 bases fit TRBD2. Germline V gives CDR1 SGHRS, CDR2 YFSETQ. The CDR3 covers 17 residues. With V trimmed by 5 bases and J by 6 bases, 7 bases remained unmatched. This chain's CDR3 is CASSSGLAGGPPGELFF. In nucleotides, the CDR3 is TGCGCCAGCAGTTCGGGACTAGCGGGAGGGCCTCCCGGGGAGCTGTTTTTT.

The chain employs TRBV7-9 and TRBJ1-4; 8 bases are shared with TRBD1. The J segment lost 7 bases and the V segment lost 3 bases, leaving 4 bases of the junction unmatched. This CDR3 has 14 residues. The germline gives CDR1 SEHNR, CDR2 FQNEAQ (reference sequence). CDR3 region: CASSFRGPGEKLFF. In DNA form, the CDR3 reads TGTGCCAGCAGCTTCAGGGGGCCTGGTGAAAAACTGTTTTTT.

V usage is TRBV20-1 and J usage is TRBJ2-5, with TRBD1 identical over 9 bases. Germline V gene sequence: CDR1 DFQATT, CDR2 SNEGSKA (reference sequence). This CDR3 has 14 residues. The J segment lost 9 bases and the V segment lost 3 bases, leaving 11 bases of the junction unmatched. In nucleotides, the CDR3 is TGCAGTGCTAGTACAGGGGGCTTCCAAGGGGCCCAGTACTTC. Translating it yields CSASTGGFQGAQYF.